This T cell receptor beta chain was recovered during a study of blood T cells in healthy people across ages. Next came a second PCR, run for about 7 to 12 cycles, which used a sample-barcoded 5' primer along with a J-beta primer mix. TCRdb re-analysed the 5' RACE reads in MiXCR, keeping a single row per CDR3 protein. The table records about 1.6 million distinct CDR3 sequences, around 36% of them present only once. The V gene's germline CDR1 is MNHEY and CDR2 SVGEGT. CDR3 length: 13 residues. Trimming removed 2 bases at V and 1 base at J, with 5 bases between. The draw of peripheral blood yielded about 10 milliliters from each donor. No fewer than 6 micrograms of total RNA were isolated from every sample.

The receptor was isolated from a woman between 25 and 40 years old in good health. The sequenced sample consisted of blood. The chain links TRBV6-2 or TRBV6-3 to TRBJ1-2; D unclear. The CDR3 DNA is TGTGCCAGCAGTTACGGGTTTAACTATGGCTACACCTTC. Translating gives CASSYGFNYGYTF.